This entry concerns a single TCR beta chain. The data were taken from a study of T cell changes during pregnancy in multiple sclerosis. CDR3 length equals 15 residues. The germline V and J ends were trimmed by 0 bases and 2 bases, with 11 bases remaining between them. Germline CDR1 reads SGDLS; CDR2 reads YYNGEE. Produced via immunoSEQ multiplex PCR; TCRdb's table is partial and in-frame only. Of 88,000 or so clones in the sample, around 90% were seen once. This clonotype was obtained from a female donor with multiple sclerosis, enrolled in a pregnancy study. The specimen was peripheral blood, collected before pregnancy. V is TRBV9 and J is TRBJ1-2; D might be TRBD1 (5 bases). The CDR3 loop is CASSVAPTANYGYTF. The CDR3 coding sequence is TGTGCCAGCAGCGTAGCCCCGACAGCGAACTATGGCTACACCTTC.